This TCR beta chain was sequenced for a study of response to subunit inactivated influenza vaccine. Study-level results: Seasonal influenza vaccination, on each occasion, was suggested by the authors to recruit few new T cells.

TCRdb recomputed calls from the RT-PCR reads with MiXCR, one row per CDR3 protein. The sample comprises 530,000 or so distinct CDR3 sequences, about an eighth of which are singletons, and roughly 10% rests with the top ten. This clonotype was observed a few times. Antigen specificity is unknown. This CDR3 comprises 14 residues. Per germline, CDR1 SGHNT and CDR2 YENEEA. V lost 1 base to trimming and J lost 5 bases, with 12 bases between them. The TCR was taken from a man aged 50 to 59 who received an inactivated influenza vaccine. The chain links TRBV11-3 to TRBJ2-7; D unclear. Source: PBMCs from blood, taken on the day of vaccination. The CDR3 bases are TGTGCCAGCAGCTTAGGGTACGCACCCAACGAGCAGTACTTC. Protein product: CASSLGYAPNEQYF. The variable domain in full, completed from reference TRBV11-3 and TRBJ2-7, reads EAGVVQSPRYKIIEKKQPVAFWCNPISGHNTLYWYLQNLGQGPELLIRYENEEAVDDSQLPKDRFSAERLKGVDSTLKIQPAELGDSAVYLCASSLGYAPNEQYFGPGTRLTVT.